The present entry profiles one T cell receptor beta chain with its context. What it binds is unknown. This CDR3 contains 15 residues. CDR1 and CDR2 (germline): MNHEY, SVGAGI. Losses at the gene ends were 8 bases for V and 3 bases for J; bases not matched to a gene: 9. Only in-frame clones appear in the TCRdb table, and some are missing; sequencing was by immunoSEQ multiplex PCR. The sample carries 120,000 or so clones, about 79% recorded once. The record originates from a study of T cell responses to AZD1222 COVID-19 vaccine. The study, taken as a whole, reports: Donor demographics were predominantly white British with a female majority; clonal diversity may be underestimated. Vaccine-associated CD4 TCRs spanned spike, dominant at 160-218 and 743-854.

The genes are TRBV6-5 and TRBJ1-4; 7 nucleotides align to TRBD1. The sequencing used peripheral blood, collected 28 days after the second AZD1222 dose. The TCR sequence derives from an adult who received the AZD1222 COVID-19 vaccine. CDR3 nucleotide sequence: TGTGCCAGCCTTCGTTGGCAGGGGGCTAATGAAAAACTGTTTTTT. It is translated as CASLRWQGANEKLFF.